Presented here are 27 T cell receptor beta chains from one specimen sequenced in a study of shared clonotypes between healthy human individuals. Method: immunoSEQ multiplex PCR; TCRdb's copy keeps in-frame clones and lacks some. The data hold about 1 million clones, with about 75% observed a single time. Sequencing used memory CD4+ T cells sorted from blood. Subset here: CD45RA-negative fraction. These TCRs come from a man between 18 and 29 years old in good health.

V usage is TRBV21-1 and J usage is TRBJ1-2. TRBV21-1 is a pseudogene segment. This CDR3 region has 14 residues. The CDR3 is CASSKAQGYYGYTF. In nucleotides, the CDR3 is TGTGCCAGCAGCAAAGCGCAAGGTTACTATGGCTACACCTTC.

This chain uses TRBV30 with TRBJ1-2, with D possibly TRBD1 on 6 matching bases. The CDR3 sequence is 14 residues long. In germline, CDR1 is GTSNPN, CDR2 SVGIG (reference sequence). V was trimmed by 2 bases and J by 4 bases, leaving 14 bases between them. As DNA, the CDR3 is TGTGCCTGGAGTCGCTATGACAGGAGCTATGGCTACACCTTC. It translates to CAWSRYDRSYGYTF.

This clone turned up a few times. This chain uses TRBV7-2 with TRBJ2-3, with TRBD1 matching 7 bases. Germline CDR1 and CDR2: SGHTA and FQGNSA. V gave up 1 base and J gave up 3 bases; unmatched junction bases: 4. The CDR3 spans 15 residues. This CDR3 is CASSLGARGTDTQYF. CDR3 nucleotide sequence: TGTGCCAGCAGCTTAGGGGCCAGGGGGACAGATACGCAGTATTTT. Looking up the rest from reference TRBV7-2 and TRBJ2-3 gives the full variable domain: GAGVSQSPSNKVTEKGKDVELRCDPISGHTALYWYRQSLGQGLEFLIYFQGNSAPDKSGLPSDRFSAERTGGSVSTLTIQRTQQEDSAVYLCASSLGARGTDTQYFGPGTRLTVL.

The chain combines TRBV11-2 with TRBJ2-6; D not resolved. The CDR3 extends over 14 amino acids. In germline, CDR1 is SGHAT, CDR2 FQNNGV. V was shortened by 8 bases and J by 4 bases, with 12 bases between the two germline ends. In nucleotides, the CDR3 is TGTGCCAGCGGGCTAGGGAACGGGGCCAACGTCCTGACTTTC. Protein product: CASGLGNGANVLTF.

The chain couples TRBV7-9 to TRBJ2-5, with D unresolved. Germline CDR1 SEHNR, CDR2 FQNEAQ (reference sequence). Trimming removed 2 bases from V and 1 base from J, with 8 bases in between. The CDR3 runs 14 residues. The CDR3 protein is CASSLRGLQETQYF. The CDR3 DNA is TGTGCCAGCAGCTTAAGAGGCCTCCAAGAGACCCAGTACTTC.

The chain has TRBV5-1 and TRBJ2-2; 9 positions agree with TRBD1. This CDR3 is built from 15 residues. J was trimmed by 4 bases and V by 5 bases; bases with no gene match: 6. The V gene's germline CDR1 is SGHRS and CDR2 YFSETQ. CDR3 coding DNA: TGCGCCAGCAGAAAACAGGGGGCGGTCACCGGGGAGCTGTTTTTT. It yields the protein CASRKQGAVTGELFF.

The CDR3 loop is CATSRAGYEQYF. CDR3 sequence (DNA): TGTGCCACCAGCAGAGCCGGCTACGAGCAGTACTTC. The chain joins TRBV15 to TRBJ2-7; D is unclear. This CDR3 has 12 amino acids. Germline values: CDR1 LNHNV, CDR2 YYDKDF (reference sequence). V lost 1 base to trimming and J lost 3 bases, with 4 bases between them.

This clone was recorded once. CDR3 in amino acids: CASSTEDRLTQSAQYF. The CDR3 coding sequence is TGTGCCAGCAGCACTGAGGACAGGTTGACGCAAAGTGCGCAGTATTTT. J is TRBJ2-3 and V is TRBV5-5; 7 nucleotides match TRBD1. The length of the CDR3 is 16 residues. Germline CDR1 SGHKS, CDR2 YYEKEE (reference sequence). With 4 bases clipped from V and 10 bases from J, the junction kept 18 bases outside the gene matches. The whole variable domain, filled in from reference TRBV5-5 and TRBJ2-3, reads DAGVTQSPTHLIKTRGQQVTLRCSPISGHKSVSWYQQVLGQGPQFIFQYYEKEERGRGNFPDRFSARQFPNYSSELNVNALLLGDSALYLCASSTEDRLTQSAQYFGPGTRLTVL.

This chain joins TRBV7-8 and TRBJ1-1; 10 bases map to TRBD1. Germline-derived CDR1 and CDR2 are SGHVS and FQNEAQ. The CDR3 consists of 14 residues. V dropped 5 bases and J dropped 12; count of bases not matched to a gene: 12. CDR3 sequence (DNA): TGTGCCAGCAGCGCCTCCGGGACAGGGGTATTAACTTTCTTT. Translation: CASSASGTGVLTFF.

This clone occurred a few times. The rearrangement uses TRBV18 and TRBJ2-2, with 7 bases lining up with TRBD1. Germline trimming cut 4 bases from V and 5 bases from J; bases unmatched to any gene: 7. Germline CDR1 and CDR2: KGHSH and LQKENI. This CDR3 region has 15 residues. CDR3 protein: CASSLWTGWTGELFF. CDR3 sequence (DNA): TGTGCCAGCTCACTGTGGACAGGCTGGACCGGGGAGCTGTTTTTT.

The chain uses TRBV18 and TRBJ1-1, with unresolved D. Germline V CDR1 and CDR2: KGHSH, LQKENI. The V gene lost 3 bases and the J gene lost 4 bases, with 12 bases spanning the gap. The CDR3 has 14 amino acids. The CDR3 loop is CASSPGREATEAFF. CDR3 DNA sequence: TGTGCCAGCTCACCGGGGAGGGAGGCCACTGAAGCTTTCTTT.

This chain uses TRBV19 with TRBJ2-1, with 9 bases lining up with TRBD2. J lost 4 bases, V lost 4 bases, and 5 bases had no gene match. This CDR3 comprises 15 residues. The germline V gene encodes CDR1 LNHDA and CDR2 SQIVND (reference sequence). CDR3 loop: CASSSRLAGYNEQFF. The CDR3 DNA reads TGTGCCAGTAGTAGCCGGCTAGCGGGGTACAATGAGCAGTTCTTC.

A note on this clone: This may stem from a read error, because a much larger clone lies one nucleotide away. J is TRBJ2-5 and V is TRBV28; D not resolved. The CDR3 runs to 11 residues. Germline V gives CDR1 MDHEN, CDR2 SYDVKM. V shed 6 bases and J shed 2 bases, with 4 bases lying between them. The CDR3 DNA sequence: TGTGCCAGCAGCCCTCAAGAGACCCAGTACTTC. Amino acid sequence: CASSPQETQYF.

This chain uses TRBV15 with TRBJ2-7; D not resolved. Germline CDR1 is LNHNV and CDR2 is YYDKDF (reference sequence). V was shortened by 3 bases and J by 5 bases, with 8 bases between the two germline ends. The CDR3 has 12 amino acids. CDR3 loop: CATSRWGNEQYF. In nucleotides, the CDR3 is TGTGCCACCAGCAGGTGGGGTAACGAGCAGTACTTC.

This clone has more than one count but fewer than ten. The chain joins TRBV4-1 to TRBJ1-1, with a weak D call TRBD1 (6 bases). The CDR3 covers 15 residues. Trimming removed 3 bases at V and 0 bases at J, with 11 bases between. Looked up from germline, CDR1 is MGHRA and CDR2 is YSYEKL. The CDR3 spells CASSHLDSLNTEAFF. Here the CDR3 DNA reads TGCGCCAGCAGCCACCTGGACAGTTTGAACACTGAAGCTTTCTTT.

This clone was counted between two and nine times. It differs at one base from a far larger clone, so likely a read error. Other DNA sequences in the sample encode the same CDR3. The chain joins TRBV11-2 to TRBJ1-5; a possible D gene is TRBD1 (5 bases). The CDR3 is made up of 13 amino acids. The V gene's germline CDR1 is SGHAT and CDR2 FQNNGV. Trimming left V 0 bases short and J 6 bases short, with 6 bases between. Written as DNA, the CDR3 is TGTGCCAGCAGCTTAGATGGGGGTCAGCCCCAGCATTTT. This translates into CASSLDGGQPQHF.

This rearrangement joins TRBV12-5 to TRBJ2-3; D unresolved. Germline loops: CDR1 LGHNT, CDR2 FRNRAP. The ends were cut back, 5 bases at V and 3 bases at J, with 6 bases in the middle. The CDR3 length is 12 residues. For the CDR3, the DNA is TGTGCTAGTGGTGCTCGGACAGATACGCAGTATTTT. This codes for CASGARTDTQYF.

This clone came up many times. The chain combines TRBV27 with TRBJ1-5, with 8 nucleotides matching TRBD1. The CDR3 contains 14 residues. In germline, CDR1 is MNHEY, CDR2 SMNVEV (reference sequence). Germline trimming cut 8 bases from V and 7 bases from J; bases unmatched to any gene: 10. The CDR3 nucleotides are TGTGCCAGCCGTAAGACAGGGGCGAGGCAGCCCCAGCATTTT. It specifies CASRKTGARQPQHF.

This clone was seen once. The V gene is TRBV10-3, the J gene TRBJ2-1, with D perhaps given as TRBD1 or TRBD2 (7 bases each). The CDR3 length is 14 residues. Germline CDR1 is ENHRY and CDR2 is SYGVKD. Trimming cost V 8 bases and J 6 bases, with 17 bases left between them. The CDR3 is CAIEAQRDSNEQFF. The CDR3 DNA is TGTGCCATCGAGGCTCAGCGGGACAGCAATGAGCAGTTCTTC.

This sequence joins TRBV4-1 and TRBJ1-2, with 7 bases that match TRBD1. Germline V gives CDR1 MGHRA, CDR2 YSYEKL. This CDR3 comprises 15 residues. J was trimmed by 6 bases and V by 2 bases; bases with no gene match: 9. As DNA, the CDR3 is TGCGCCAGCAGCCAAAATACCGCGACAGGGAATGGCTACACCTTC. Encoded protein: CASSQNTATGNGYTF.

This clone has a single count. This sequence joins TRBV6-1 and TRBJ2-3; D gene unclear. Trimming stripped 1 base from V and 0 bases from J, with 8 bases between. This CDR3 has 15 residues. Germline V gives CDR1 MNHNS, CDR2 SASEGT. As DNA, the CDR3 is TGTGCCAGCAGTGAAGGGAGTTTGAGCACAGATACGCAGTATTTT. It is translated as CASSEGSLSTDTQYF.

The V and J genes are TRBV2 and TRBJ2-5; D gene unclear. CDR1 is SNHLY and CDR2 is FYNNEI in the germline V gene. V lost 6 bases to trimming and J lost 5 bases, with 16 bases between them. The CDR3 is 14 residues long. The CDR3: CASSQTGNWETQYF. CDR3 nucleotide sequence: TGTGCCAGCAGCCAGACTGGGAACTGGGAGACCCAGTACTTC.

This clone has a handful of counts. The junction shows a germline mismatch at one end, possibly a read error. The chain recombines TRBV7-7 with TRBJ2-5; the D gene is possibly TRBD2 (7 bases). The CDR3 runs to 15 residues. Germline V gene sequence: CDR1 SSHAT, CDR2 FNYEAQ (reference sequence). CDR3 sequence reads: CASSLGGDTKETQYF. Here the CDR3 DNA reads TGTGCTAGCAGCTTAGGGGGGGACACCAAAGAGACCCAGTACTTC.

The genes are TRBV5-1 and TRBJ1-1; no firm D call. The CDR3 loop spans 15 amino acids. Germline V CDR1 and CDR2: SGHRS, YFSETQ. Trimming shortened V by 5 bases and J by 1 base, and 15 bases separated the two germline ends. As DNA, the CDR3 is TGCGCCAGCAGTCTGCTCGGCCTTCAGAACACTGAAGCTTTCTTT. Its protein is CASSLLGLQNTEAFF. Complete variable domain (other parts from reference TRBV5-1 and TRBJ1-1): KAGVTQTPRYLIKTRGQQVTLSCSPISGHRSVSWYQQTPGQGLQFLFEYFSETQRNKGNFPGRFSGRQFSNSRSEMNVSTLELGDSALYLCASSLLGLQNTEAFFGQGTRLTVV.

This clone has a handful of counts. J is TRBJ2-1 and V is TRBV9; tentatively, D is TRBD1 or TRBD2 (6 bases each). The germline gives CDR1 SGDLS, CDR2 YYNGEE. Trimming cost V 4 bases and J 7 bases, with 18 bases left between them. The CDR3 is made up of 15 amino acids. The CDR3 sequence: CASSQGLIGGNEQFF. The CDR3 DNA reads TGTGCCAGCAGCCAGGGCCTTATAGGGGGGAATGAGCAGTTCTTC.

CDR3 DNA sequence: TGTGCCAGCAGCTCTCACGAGACGGGAGGAAACATTCAGTACTTC. Its translation is CASSSHETGGNIQYF. The genes are TRBV7-8 and TRBJ2-4, with 7 bases lining up with TRBD2. This CDR3 has 15 residues. Germline V gives CDR1 SGHVS, CDR2 FQNEAQ. The V and J ends lost 4 bases and 6 bases, in that order; junction bases with no gene match: 9.

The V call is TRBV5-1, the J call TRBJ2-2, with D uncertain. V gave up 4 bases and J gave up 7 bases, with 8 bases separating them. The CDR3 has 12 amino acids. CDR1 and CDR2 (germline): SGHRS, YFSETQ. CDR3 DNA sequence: TGCGCCAGCAGCCACGGGCGCGGGGAGCTGTTTTTT. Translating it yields CASSHGRGELFF.